A single sample gave rise to the 6 T cell receptor beta chains below, sequenced in a study of T-cell memory formation after mild COVID-19 (dated by TCRdb to 2020 to 2022). Libraries were built with 5' RACE. TCRdb names Illumina NovaSeq 6000 as the instrument used. TCRdb redid the processing of the public reads, applying fastp at Q25 and MiXCR, and retained in-frame beta chains. Entries are consolidated by CDR3 protein sequence, retaining the most common genes and DNA. For this sample there are 450,000 or so distinct CDR3 sequences; roughly 20% appear just once. The leading ten clones occupy around 8% of the sample. Material: PBMCs or a T cell subset sorted from them (not recorded which). The source is an adult woman who had mild COVID-19 (a few samples of this study predate the infection). The sample titles of this study are shuffled in the database, so cell type and time point are left out; the donor was told from shared clones.

This clonotype was observed a handful of times. This chain uses TRBV12-3 or TRBV12-4 with TRBJ2-1; either TRBD1 or TRBD2 may fit D (5 bases each). Trimming pared 8 bases from V and 6 bases from J, leaving 17 bases between. This CDR3 region has 14 residues. The CDR3 nucleotides are TGTGCCAGCGGCCGTGAGGGGTTGGTCAATGAGCAGTTCTTC. This codes for CASGREGLVNEQFF.

The chain is built from TRBV2 and TRBJ2-7; a weak D match, TRBD2 (7 bases). The CDR3 spans 14 residues. CDR1 and CDR2 (germline): SNHLY, FYNNEI. The V end lost 6 bases, the J end lost 5 bases, and 17 bases lay between the germline ends. CDR3 loop: CASRIARGGNEQYF. In nucleotides, the CDR3 is TGTGCCAGCAGAATCGCGAGGGGGGGTAACGAGCAGTACTTC.

This clonotype has more than one count but fewer than ten. V gene TRBV20-1 combines with J gene TRBJ1-5; TRBD1 might be the D (5 bases). V was shortened by 5 bases and J by 4 bases, with 15 bases between the two germline ends. The CDR3 consists of 14 residues. Germline V lookup: CDR1 DFQATT, CDR2 SNEGSKA (reference sequence). Here the CDR3 reads CSAPRQGWNQPQHF. In DNA form, the CDR3 reads TGCAGTGCTCCTCGGCAGGGCTGGAATCAGCCCCAGCATTTT.

The chain joins TRBV15 to TRBJ1-2, with a possible D match to TRBD1 (6 bases). The CDR3 is 13 amino acids. V was trimmed by 5 bases and J by 8 bases, leaving 15 bases between them. Looked up from germline, CDR1 is LNHNV and CDR2 is YYDKDF (reference sequence). CDR3 DNA: TGTGCCACCAGCGACTTCAGGGGAGCGGGCTACACCTTC. Protein: CATSDFRGAGYTF.

This clonotype was observed a handful of times. The chain uses TRBV24-1 and TRBJ1-2; unclear D gene. Germline V gene sequence: CDR1 KGHDR, CDR2 SFDVKD. The CDR3 runs 12 residues. Trimming removed 1 base at V and 4 bases at J, with 3 bases between. The CDR3, as DNA: TGTGCCACCAGTGATTTTCGCTATGGCTACACCTTC. Amino acids: CATSDFRYGYTF.

The sample holds many counts of this clonotype. This sequence joins TRBV7-9 and TRBJ1-4, with 9 bases fitting TRBD1. This CDR3 region has 14 residues. With 2 bases clipped from V and 10 bases from J, the junction kept 5 bases outside the gene matches. Germline V CDR1 and CDR2: SEHNR, FQNEAQ (reference sequence). The CDR3 nucleotides are TGTGCCAGCAGCTTAACGACAGGGGGTGGAAAACTGTTTTTT. Translated: CASSLTTGGGKLFF.